The rows below give T cell receptor beta chains drawn from one sample of a study of T-cell memory formation after mild COVID-19. MiXCR, run by TCRdb on the 5' RACE reads, gives a single entry per CDR3 protein. Of hundreds of thousands of distinct CDR3 sequences listed, 15% are singletons. Sequencing was performed on PBMCs or a T cell subset sorted from them (not recorded which). The receptors were sampled from an adult woman who had mild COVID-19 (a few samples of this study predate the infection). Cell type and time point are not known. Both conserved end residues are part of each CDR3. D genes are given only for firm matches. Size values are once, few and many counts, or a class for expanded clones, and some rows have none.

d_gene,abundance,j_gene,v_gene,CDR3nt,CDR3aa
NA,NA,TRBJ1-5,TRBV7-2,TGTGCCAGCAGCCTTGGTCCTGCCCTAGGTCAGCCCCAGCATTTT,CASSLGPALGQPQHF
TRBD2,NA,TRBJ2-5,TRBV7-2,TGTGCCAGCAGCTTAACACTAGCGGGGAGTCAGACCCAGTACTTC,CASSLTLAGSQTQYF
NA,NA,TRBJ1-4,TRBV7-8,TGTGCCAGCAGGAGAAGGGGTGAAAAACTGTTTTTT,CASRRRGEKLFF
NA,few,TRBJ2-3,TRBV5-1,TGCGCCAGCAGCCGGACACGTGATACGCAGTATTTT,CASSRTRDTQYF
NA,few,TRBJ1-2,TRBV12-3/TRBV12-4,TGTGCCAGCAGTTCCTCCGGGATAATAAGGCGTGGCTACACCTTC,CASSSSGIIRRGYTF
TRBD1,few,TRBJ1-2,TRBV5-1,TGCGCCAGCCTACCCCGGACAGGGGGCGTCTATGGCTACACCTTC,CASLPRTGGVYGYTF
TRBD1,NA,TRBJ2-3,TRBV15,TGTGCCACCAGCACCAGACAGGGGGGTGATACGCAGTATTTT,CATSTRQGGDTQYF
NA,few,TRBJ1-6,TRBV20-1,TGCAGTGCTCCAGTTCGCGGCAGGGGAGATTCACCCCTCCACTTT,CSAPVRGRGDSPLHF
NA,few,TRBJ2-3,TRBV7-2,TGTGCCAGCAGCTCCGGCCTCCCCGGAGATACGCAGTATTTT,CASSSGLPGDTQYF
NA,few,TRBJ1-1,TRBV4-3,TGCGCCAGCAGCCAAGGGTCGGGGTTTGGAGCTGAAGCTTTCTTT,CASSQGSGFGAEAFF
NA,NA,TRBJ1-1,TRBV24-1,TGTGCCACCCAGGGACGCATAAACACTGAAGCTTTCTTT,CATQGRINTEAFF
NA,NA,TRBJ2-3,TRBV3-1,TGTGCCAGCAGCCATCGTGGAGAACTAGATACGCAGTATTTT,CASSHRGELDTQYF
NA,once,TRBJ2-1,TRBV14,TGTGCCAGCAGCCTAGGCCGGGGCTGGACGAATGAGCAGTTCTTC,CASSLGRGWTNEQFF
TRBD2,once,TRBJ2-5,TRBV20-1,TGCAGTGCTTACCGCAGCGGGAGGTCCGAAGAGACCCAGTACTTC,CSAYRSGRSEETQYF
TRBD1,many,TRBJ1-2,TRBV20-1,TGCAGTGCTATAGGACAGGGCATACCTGGCTATGGCTACACCTTC,CSAIGQGIPGYGYTF
TRBD1,few,TRBJ1-6,TRBV27,TGTGCCAGCAGTTACAGGGGCAATTCACCCCTCCACTTT,CASSYRGNSPLHF
TRBD2,NA,TRBJ2-7,TRBV6-5,TGTGCCAGCAGTTACTCGCCACAGCGGGAGGTCTCGTACGAGCAGTACTTC,CASSYSPQREVSYEQYF
TRBD1,NA,TRBJ1-6,TRBV2,TGTGCCAGCAGCGCCCGGGACAGTGCATATTCACCCCTCCACTTT,CASSARDSAYSPLHF
NA,NA,TRBJ1-5,TRBV24-1,TGTGCCACCAGTGACCCCAGCGGGGACAATCAGCCCCAGCATTTT,CATSDPSGDNQPQHF
NA,few,TRBJ2-2,TRBV10-3,TGTGCCATCAGTGAGTCCAAAGGGACACTATCCGGGGAGCTGTTTTTT,CAISESKGTLSGELFF
TRBD1,NA,TRBJ1-4,TRBV6-1,TGTGCCAGCAGTCACAGGGGGCGAGAGGAAAAACTGTTTTTT,CASSHRGREEKLFF
NA,NA,TRBJ2-2,TRBV29-1,TGCAGTGGATCGCAAGCCCCCGGGGAGCTGTTTTTT,CSGSQAPGELFF
NA,few,TRBJ1-2,TRBV12-3/TRBV12-4,TGTGCCAGCAGGAAAGACAGCTATGGCTACACCTTC,CASRKDSYGYTF
NA,few,TRBJ1-2,TRBV12-3/TRBV12-4,TGTGCCAGCAGTCGCGTCTTCATCGGCTACACCTTC,CASSRVFIGYTF
NA,few,TRBJ1-2,TRBV27,TGTGCCAGCAGTTTACTAGCGCGGGACCGGGGAAACTATGGCTACACCTTC,CASSLLARDRGNYGYTF
NA,many,TRBJ2-3,TRBV9,TGTGCCAGCAGCGTAGGGGACGAGAGAGATACGCAGTATTTT,CASSVGDERDTQYF
TRBD2,NA,TRBJ2-1,TRBV2,TGTGCCAGCAGACAAGGACTAGCGAGGCAGTTCTTC,CASRQGLARQFF
NA,few,TRBJ2-2,TRBV3-1,TGTGCCAGCAGCCAGTACACCACAAGCACCGGGGAGCTGTTTTTT,CASSQYTTSTGELFF
NA,NA,TRBJ2-7,TRBV5-6,TGTGCCAGCAGCTTGTATGGGGCATTCACCTACGAGCAGTACTTC,CASSLYGAFTYEQYF
NA,NA,TRBJ2-7,TRBV6-6,TGTGCCAGCAGGGAGACCTACGAGCAGTACTTC,CASRETYEQYF
NA,NA,TRBJ1-1,TRBV30,TGTGCCTGGGTGGGGGGGTTGAACACTGAAGCTTTCTTT,CAWVGGLNTEAFF
NA,NA,TRBJ1-1,TRBV5-1,TGCGCCAGCAGCTTTGAGAACACTGAAGCTTTCTTT,CASSFENTEAFF
NA,few,TRBJ1-5,TRBV7-8,TGTGCCAGCAGCTCCACCTGGGGAAGAGCCCAGCATTTT,CASSSTWGRAQHF
TRBD1,few,TRBJ2-3,TRBV5-1,TGCGCCAGCAGCGGAGAGACAGGGGCTAGCACAGATACGCAGTATTTT,CASSGETGASTDTQYF
NA,NA,TRBJ1-5,TRBV25-1,TGTGCCAGCAGTGATGCCAGGGGCAGGCAGCCCCAGCATTTT,CASSDARGRQPQHF
TRBD2,NA,TRBJ2-5,TRBV3-1,TGTGCCAGCAGCCCCAATCCCGGGACTAGCGGCGTGTACTTC,CASSPNPGTSGVYF
TRBD1,few,TRBJ2-1,TRBV3-1,TGTGCCAGCAGCCCGACCTCGGGACAGTGGGTCACCCATGAGCAGTTCTTC,CASSPTSGQWVTHEQFF
NA,few,TRBJ1-1,TRBV3-1,TGTGCCAGCAGCCTCAAAGGCGCGGTGTTTAGCACTGAAGCTTTCTTT,CASSLKGAVFSTEAFF
NA,NA,TRBJ2-3,TRBV15,TGTGCCACCAGCAGACCGTCAGGCGGGCGCACAGATACGCAGTATTTT,CATSRPSGGRTDTQYF
NA,few,TRBJ1-2,TRBV30,TGTGCCTGGAGTGTCGTTCTACGGGGGGACTACACCTTC,CAWSVVLRGDYTF
NA,NA,TRBJ2-3,TRBV5-6,TGTGCCAGCAGCCTGGTCTTTGCAGATACGCAGTATTTT,CASSLVFADTQYF
TRBD1,NA,TRBJ1-2,TRBV6-4,TGTGCCAGCAGTGACGGGGGGACAGGGGGCATTGGCTACACCTTC,CASSDGGTGGIGYTF
NA,many,TRBJ1-1,TRBV5-6,TGTGCCAGCAGCTGGGGCCGCGGGAACACTGAAGCTTTCTTT,CASSWGRGNTEAFF
NA,few,TRBJ1-5,TRBV27,TGTGCCAGCAGAGGCGGCGGGACACGGAATCAGCCCCAGCATTTT,CASRGGGTRNQPQHF